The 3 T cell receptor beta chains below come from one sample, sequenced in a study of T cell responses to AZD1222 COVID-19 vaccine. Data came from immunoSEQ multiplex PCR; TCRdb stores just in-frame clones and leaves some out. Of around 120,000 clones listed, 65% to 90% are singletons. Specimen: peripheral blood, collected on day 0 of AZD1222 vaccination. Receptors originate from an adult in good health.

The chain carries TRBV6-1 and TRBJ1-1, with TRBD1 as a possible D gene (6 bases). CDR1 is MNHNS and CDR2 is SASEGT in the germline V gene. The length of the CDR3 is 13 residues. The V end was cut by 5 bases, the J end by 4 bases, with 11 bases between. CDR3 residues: CASSTGTSTEAFF. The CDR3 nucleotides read TGTGCCAGCAGTACAGGGACATCCACTGAAGCTTTCTTT.

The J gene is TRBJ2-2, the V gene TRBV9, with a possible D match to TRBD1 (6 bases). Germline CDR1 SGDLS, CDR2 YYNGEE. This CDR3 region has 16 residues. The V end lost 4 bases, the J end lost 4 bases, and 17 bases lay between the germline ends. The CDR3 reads CASSTRTVRSTGELFF. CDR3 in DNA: TGTGCCAGCAGCACCCGGACAGTTAGGAGCACCGGGGAGCTGTTTTTT.

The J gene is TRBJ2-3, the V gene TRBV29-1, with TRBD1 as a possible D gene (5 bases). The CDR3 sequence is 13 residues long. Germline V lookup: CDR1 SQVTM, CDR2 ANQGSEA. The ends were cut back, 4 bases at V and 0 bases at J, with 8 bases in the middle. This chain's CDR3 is CSVARGSTDTQYF. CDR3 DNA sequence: TGCAGCGTTGCTAGGGGCAGCACAGATACGCAGTATTTT.